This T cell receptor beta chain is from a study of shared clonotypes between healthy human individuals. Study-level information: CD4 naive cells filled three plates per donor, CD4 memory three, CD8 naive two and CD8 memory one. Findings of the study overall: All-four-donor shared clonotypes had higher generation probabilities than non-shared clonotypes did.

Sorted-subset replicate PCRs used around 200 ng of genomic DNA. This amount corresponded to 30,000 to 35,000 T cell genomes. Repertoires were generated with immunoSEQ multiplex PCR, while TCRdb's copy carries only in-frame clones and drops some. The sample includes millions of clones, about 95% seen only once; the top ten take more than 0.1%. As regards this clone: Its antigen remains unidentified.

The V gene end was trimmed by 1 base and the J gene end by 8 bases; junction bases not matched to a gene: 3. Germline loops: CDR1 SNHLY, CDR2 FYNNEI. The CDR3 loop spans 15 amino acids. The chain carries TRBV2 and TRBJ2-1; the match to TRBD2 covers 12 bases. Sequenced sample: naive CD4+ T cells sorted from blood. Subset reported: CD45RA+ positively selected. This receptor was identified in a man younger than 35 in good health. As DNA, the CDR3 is TGTGCCAGCAGTGAAGAGACTAGCGGGAGAGATGAGCAGTTCTTC. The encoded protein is CASSEETSGRDEQFF.